Sequencing of this TCR beta chain was carried out in a study of tumour-infiltrating T cells in Burkitt lymphoma. Study-level background: All epidemiological Burkitt lymphoma subtypes were represented in the cohort. Repertoire clonality predicted overall and progression-free survival. Study-level points and caveats: Several public clonotypes were shared across many Burkitt lymphoma patients.

Sequencing was performed with immunoSEQ multiplex PCR; in TCRdb, only in-frame clones are kept and a portion is missing. The table lists about 810 clones, 55% to 80% of them singletons, with about an eighth in the top ten. A word on this clone: Its antigen remains unidentified.

The source of this sequence is a human donor with Burkitt lymphoma. The sequenced material came from tumor tissue.

The CDR3 sequence is CASSFRAGSSTDTQYF. DNA for the CDR3: TGTGCCAGCAGCTTTAGGGCGGGGTCTAGCACAGATACGCAGTATTTT. The V call is TRBV7-8, the J call TRBJ2-3; D may be TRBD2 (6 bases). CDR3 length equals 16 residues. Trimming cost V 3 bases and J 0 bases, with 13 bases left between them. Germline V CDR1 and CDR2: SGHVS, FQNEAQ. The entire variable domain, with the rest obtained from reference TRBV7-8 and TRBJ2-3, is as follows: GAGVSQSPRYKVAKRGQDVALRCDPISGHVSLFWYQQALGQGPEFLTYFQNEAQLDKSGLPSDRFFAERPEGSVSTLKIQRTQQEDSAVYLCASSFRAGSSTDTQYFGPGTRLTVL.